The 27 T cell receptor beta chains in this list originate from one sample, sequenced in a study of blood T cell repertoires in COVID-19. Only in-frame clones appear in the TCRdb table, and some are missing; sequencing was by immunoSEQ multiplex PCR. The table shows about 240,000 clones, with about 90% occurring only once. The sequencing input was peripheral blood. These receptors came from a man in his sixties with acute or convalescent COVID-19.

The chain uses TRBV10-3 and TRBJ1-3; tentatively, D is TRBD1 (5 bases). This CDR3 comprises 14 residues. V was shortened by 7 bases and J by 0 bases, with 10 bases between the two germline ends. Germline CDR1 ENHRY, CDR2 SYGVKD. The CDR3 sequence: CAIKDTNSGNTIYF. In DNA form, the CDR3 reads TGTGCCATCAAGGACACCAACTCTGGAAACACCATATATTTT.

The chain carries TRBV5-5 and TRBJ2-1; D not resolved. The CDR3 consists of 14 residues. Looked up from germline, CDR1 is SGHKS and CDR2 is YYEKEE (reference sequence). Trimming shortened V by 0 bases and J by 10 bases, and 14 bases separated the two germline ends. The CDR3 region has the DNA TGTGCCAGCAGCTTGGTATCTCCGGGTATGGAGCAGTTCTTC. Its protein product is CASSLVSPGMEQFF.

J is TRBJ2-7 and V is TRBV6-6; tentative D call: TRBD2 (5 bases). This CDR3 is built from 16 residues. V lost 5 bases and J lost 1, with 18 bases in between. Germline lookup yields CDR1 MNHNY and CDR2 SVGAGI (reference sequence). The CDR3 sequence: CASSHGVGSGSYEQYF. CDR3 DNA sequence: TGTGCCAGCAGTCACGGGGTAGGATCGGGATCCTACGAGCAGTACTTC.

The chain uses TRBV9 and TRBJ2-1; 8 nucleotides agree with TRBD2. V dropped 3 bases and J dropped 4; count of bases not matched to a gene: 6. Per the germline V gene, CDR1 is SGDLS and CDR2 is YYNGEE. This CDR3 comprises 15 residues. The CDR3 here is CASSGSGLVYNEQFF. The CDR3 DNA follows: TGTGCCAGCAGCGGATCGGGACTAGTGTACAATGAGCAGTTCTTC.

This chain links TRBV7-2 with TRBJ2-7, with TRBD2 matching over 13 bases. The CDR3 sequence is 17 residues long. The ends lost 2 bases at V and 4 bases at J; junction bases unmatched: 8. Germline CDR1 and CDR2: SGHTA and FQGNSA. The CDR3 DNA follows: TGTGCCAGCAGCTTATTAGCCGGACTAGCGGGAGAATACGAGCAGTACTTC. It codes for CASSLLAGLAGEYEQYF.

The rearrangement joins TRBV7-3 to TRBJ2-2, with TRBD1 identical over 9 bases. This CDR3 region has 15 residues. Trimming at V came to 5 bases and at J to 3 bases, leaving 4 bases not matched to a gene. Germline V CDR1 and CDR2: SGHTA, FQGTGA. CDR3 nucleotide sequence: TGTGCCAGCAGCCCCAGGACAGGGGACACCGGGGAGCTGTTTTTT. This encodes CASSPRTGDTGELFF.

The V call is TRBV27, the J call TRBJ1-6; D remains unclear. CDR1 and CDR2 (germline): MNHEY, SMNVEV (reference sequence). Trimming removed 0 bases at V and 7 bases at J, with 4 bases between. The CDR3 is 13 residues long. The CDR3 coding sequence is TGTGCCAGCAGTTTATCCAGGAATTCACCCCTCCACTTT. It specifies CASSLSRNSPLHF.

The chain has TRBV11-2 and TRBJ2-5, with 8 bases fitting TRBD1. Germline V CDR1 and CDR2: SGHAT, FQNNGV. The ends lost 4 bases at V and 2 bases at J; junction bases unmatched: 6. This CDR3 has 15 residues. CDR3 DNA: TGTGCCAGCAGCTCAACAGGGGGGCTACAAGAGACCCAGTACTTC. It is translated as CASSSTGGLQETQYF.

This clone came up once. V gene TRBV19 combines with J gene TRBJ2-5; 9 nucleotides agree with TRBD2. The V and J ends lost 7 bases and 5 bases, in that order; junction bases with no gene match: 11. Germline V gene data show CDR1 as LNHDA and CDR2 as SQIVND (reference sequence). There are 15 residues in the CDR3. This CDR3 reads CASILAGVEGETQYF. In DNA, the CDR3 is TGTGCCAGTATATTAGCGGGAGTCGAAGGGGAGACCCAGTACTTC.

The J gene is TRBJ2-2, the V gene TRBV7-2; D ambiguous. Germline CDR1 and CDR2: SGHTA and FQGNSA. The CDR3 totals 13 residues. The V and J ends lost 2 bases and 5 bases respectively, with 6 bases between them. The CDR3 nucleotides are TGTGCCAGCAGCTTACGAGTTACCGGGGAGCTGTTTTTT. Translation gives CASSLRVTGELFF.

The CDR3 nucleotides read TGTGCCAGTAGTATAGATCTGGCTAGCGGGATCTACAATGAGCAGTTCTTC. It specifies CASSIDLASGIYNEQFF. The gene calls are TRBV19 and TRBJ2-1; 9 nucleotides agree with TRBD2. Germline V lookup: CDR1 LNHDA, CDR2 SQIVND (reference sequence). The CDR3 totals 17 residues. The trim removed 0 bases at V and 3 bases at J, leaving 6 bases unmatched. The whole variable domain, remainder taken from reference TRBV19 and TRBJ2-1, is DGGITQSPKYLFRKEGQNVTLSCEQNLNHDAMYWYRQDPGQGLRLIYYSQIVNDFQKGDIAEGYSVSREKKESFPLTVTSAQKNPTAFYLCASSIDLASGIYNEQFFGPGTRLTVL.

This clone has only one observation. This sample also contains other DNA sequences that code for the same CDR3. The chain joins TRBV5-1 to TRBJ1-1, with TRBD1 matching over 7 bases. The germline V gene has CDR1 SGHRS and CDR2 YFSETQ. V was pared by 4 bases and J by 1 base, with 4 bases of the junction left unmatched. The CDR3 has 14 residues. DNA for the CDR3: TGCGCCAGCAGCCCGCGACAGGGGAACACTGAAGCTTTCTTT. It yields the protein CASSPRQGNTEAFF.

V usage is TRBV28 and J usage is TRBJ2-7; tentatively, D is TRBD1 (5 bases). In germline, CDR1 is MDHEN, CDR2 SYDVKM. The CDR3 spans 16 residues. V was pared by 6 bases and J by 4 bases, with 22 bases between. CDR3 amino acids: CASRIGSGSKSYEQYF. CDR3 coding DNA: TGTGCCAGCAGAATCGGTTCAGGGTCGAAAAGTTACGAGCAGTACTTC.

The J gene is TRBJ1-2, the V gene TRBV6-1, with D possibly TRBD1 on 5 matching bases. Germline CDR1 MNHNS, CDR2 SASEGT. V lost 3 bases and J 0 bases, leaving 11 bases between the germline ends. This CDR3 is built from 15 residues. CDR3 coding DNA: TGTGCCAGCAGTGACCCGGCGACAGCTAACTATGGCTACACCTTC. It encodes CASSDPATANYGYTF.

The CDR3 region is CASSFSGSSYNEQFF. The DNA for the CDR3 is TGTGCCAGCAGTTTCAGCGGGAGCTCCTACAATGAGCAGTTCTTC. The rearrangement links TRBV6-5 to TRBJ2-1; the match to TRBD2 covers 8 bases. CDR1 is MNHEY, CDR2 SVGAGI, per germline. The CDR3 is 15 amino acids. The V gene end was trimmed by 4 bases and the J gene end by 0 bases; junction bases not matched to a gene: 2.

The J gene is TRBJ1-6, the V gene TRBV7-2; perhaps TRBD1 as D (5 bases). CDR3 length equals 16 residues. V was clipped by 1 base and J by 5 bases, with 12 bases between them. CDR1 SGHTA and CDR2 FQGNSA come from the germline V gene. CDR3 bases: TGTGCCAGCAGCTTAGTGGCGACAGCCGATAATTCACCCCTCCACTTT. Protein sequence: CASSLVATADNSPLHF.

This clone has just one count. The V call is TRBV11-2, the J call TRBJ2-3, with a weak D call TRBD1 (5 bases). Germline V lookup: CDR1 SGHAT, CDR2 FQNNGV. The CDR3 spans 16 residues. Trimming removed 1 base at V and 3 bases at J, with 14 bases between. The CDR3 reads CASSLGILRTTDTQYF. Here the CDR3 DNA reads TGTGCCAGCAGCTTAGGTATTCTCCGGACAACAGATACGCAGTATTTT.

The chain uses TRBV9 and TRBJ1-1, with D uncertain. The CDR3 loop spans 15 amino acids. Germline V gene sequence: CDR1 SGDLS, CDR2 YYNGEE. Trimming left V 4 bases short and J 3 bases short, with 16 bases between. CDR3 sequence reads: CASSPTRRRDTEAFF. CDR3 coding DNA: TGTGCCAGCAGCCCAACCCGAAGGCGGGACACTGAAGCTTTCTTT.

V and J are TRBV9 and TRBJ2-7; 7 bases are a match to TRBD2. Trimming removed 0 bases from V and 1 base from J; junction bases left unmatched: 4. The length of the CDR3 is 15 residues. Germline values: CDR1 SGDLS, CDR2 YYNGEE. The CDR3 loop is CASSVAWEGSYEQYF. DNA for the CDR3: TGTGCCAGCAGCGTAGCGTGGGAGGGATCCTACGAGCAGTACTTC.

The rearrangement uses TRBV7-9 and TRBJ1-1; possible D gene TRBD1, 6 bases. Germline V gene data show CDR1 as SEHNR and CDR2 as FQNEAQ (reference sequence). V lost 5 bases to trimming and J lost 8 bases, with 12 bases between them. The CDR3 length is 12 residues. The CDR3 region is CASSLRTDEAFF. Written as DNA, the CDR3 is TGTGCCAGCAGCCTGCGGACAGACGAAGCTTTCTTT.

The chain carries TRBV18 and TRBJ2-2; 8 bases map to TRBD1. This CDR3 comprises 15 residues. Germline trimming cut 6 bases from V and 3 bases from J; bases unmatched to any gene: 6. Germline V gene data show CDR1 as KGHSH and CDR2 as LQKENI. The CDR3 DNA sequence: TGTGCCAGCTCTCTCCTGACAGGGGACACCGGGGAGCTGTTTTTT. Protein sequence: CASSLLTGDTGELFF.

The J gene is TRBJ1-2, the V gene TRBV5-1; 9 bases are shared with TRBD1. This CDR3 has 17 residues. The V and J ends lost 4 bases and 4 bases, in that order; junction bases with no gene match: 14. CDR1 is SGHRS and CDR2 is YFSETQ in the germline V gene. CDR3 protein: CASSITGTGPSGYGYTF. Here the CDR3 DNA reads TGCGCCAGCAGCATTACCGGGACAGGGCCTTCGGGCTATGGCTACACCTTC.

V usage is TRBV12-3 or TRBV12-4 and J usage is TRBJ2-5; D gene unclear. The CDR3 has 11 amino acids. Trimming removed 5 bases at V and 2 bases at J, with 3 bases between. CDR3 protein: CASSLQETQYF. CDR3 in DNA: TGTGCCAGCAGTCTTCAAGAGACCCAGTACTTC.

This chain uses TRBV7-8 with TRBJ2-5, with D possibly being TRBD2 (6 bases). Germline CDR1 reads SGHVS; CDR2 reads FQNEAQ. The CDR3 consists of 14 residues. V lost 6 bases and J 4 bases, leaving 15 bases between the germline ends. The DNA for the CDR3 is TGTGCCAGCAGTTCGGGGACTGCACGAGAGACCCAGTACTTC. Translating gives CASSSGTARETQYF. The variable domain in full, completed from reference TRBV7-8 and TRBJ2-5, reads GAGVSQSPRYKVAKRGQDVALRCDPISGHVSLFWYQQALGQGPEFLTYFQNEAQLDKSGLPSDRFFAERPEGSVSTLKIQRTQQEDSAVYLCASSSGTARETQYFGPGTRLLVL.

The chain combines TRBV30 with TRBJ1-1, with D perhaps TRBD1 (5 bases). Germline-derived CDR1 and CDR2 are GTSNPN and SVGIG (reference sequence). V lost 3 bases, J lost 7 bases, and 12 bases lay in between. CDR3 size: 12 residues. The DNA for the CDR3 is TGTGCCTGGAGCAGGGCCCCTAATGAAGCTTTCTTT. Its protein product is CAWSRAPNEAFF.

This chain joins TRBV15 and TRBJ2-3, with D possibly matching TRBD1 (6 bases). The CDR3 is 17 residues long. The ends were cut back, 0 bases at V and 0 bases at J, with 13 bases in the middle. From germline, CDR1 is LNHNV and CDR2 YYDKDF (reference sequence). The CDR3 DNA follows: TGTGCCACCAGCAGAGATCTCAGGGACACCAGCACAGATACGCAGTATTTT. Protein product: CATSRDLRDTSTDTQYF.

The chain is built from TRBV28 and TRBJ2-1, with 14 bases that match TRBD2. J gave up 0 bases and V 2 bases, and 6 bases lay outside the gene matches. The CDR3 runs to 19 residues. The germline V gene has CDR1 MDHEN and CDR2 SYDVKM. The CDR3 nucleotides read TGTGCCAGCAGTTTAGGACTAGCGGGAGGCCCCCTCTCCTACAATGAGCAGTTCTTC. Encoded protein: CASSLGLAGGPLSYNEQFF.